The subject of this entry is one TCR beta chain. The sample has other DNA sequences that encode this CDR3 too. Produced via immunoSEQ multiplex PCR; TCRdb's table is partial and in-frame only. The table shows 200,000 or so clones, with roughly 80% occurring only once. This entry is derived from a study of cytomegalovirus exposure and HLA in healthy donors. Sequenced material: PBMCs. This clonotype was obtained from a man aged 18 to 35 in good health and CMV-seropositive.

The CDR3 spells CASSSTGGNQPQHF. The CDR3 nucleotides are TGTGCCAGTAGCAGTACAGGAGGCAATCAGCCCCAGCATTTT. The gene calls are TRBV19 and TRBJ1-5; a weak D match, TRBD1 (5 bases). Trimming pared 6 bases from V and 2 bases from J, leaving 11 bases between. CDR3 length: 14 amino acids. The germline V gene encodes CDR1 LNHDA and CDR2 SQIVND (reference sequence).